A single sample is the source of the 28 T cell receptor beta chains below, sequenced in a study of blood T cell repertoires in COVID-19. The table came from immunoSEQ multiplex PCR; TCRdb's copy has only in-frame clones and leaves some out. Among approximately 170,000 clones listed, about 83% were seen once. Input material: peripheral blood. The receptors were sampled from a man aged 65-85 years who had recovered from COVID-19.

The rearrangement joins TRBV20-1 to TRBJ2-1; D unresolved. This CDR3 has 10 amino acids. Germline-derived CDR1 and CDR2 are DFQATT and SNEGSKA (reference sequence). V lost 8 bases and J 7 bases, leaving 9 bases between the germline ends. CDR3 region: CSPFENEQFF. Here the CDR3 DNA reads TGCAGTCCCTTTGAGAATGAGCAGTTCTTC.

The V gene is TRBV6-1, the J gene TRBJ1-5, with no clear D. The CDR3 has 14 residues. CDR1 is MNHNS, CDR2 SASEGT, per germline. Trimming pared 3 bases from V and 6 bases from J, leaving 12 bases between. The CDR3 sequence is CASSENAGFQPQHF. The CDR3 DNA sequence: TGTGCCAGCAGTGAGAACGCGGGGTTTCAGCCCCAGCATTTT.

The chain joins TRBV7-9 to TRBJ2-6, with a weak D call TRBD2 (6 bases). The germline V and J ends were trimmed by 0 bases and 0 bases, with 15 bases remaining between them. The CDR3 runs to 19 residues. Looked up from germline, CDR1 is SEHNR and CDR2 is FQNEAQ (reference sequence). In nucleotides, the CDR3 is TGTGCCAGCAGCTTAGCGCGGGACCGACCCATCTCTGGGGCCAACGTCCTGACTTTC. Translated: CASSLARDRPISGANVLTF.

The chain recombines TRBV28 with TRBJ1-5; D may be TRBD1 (5 bases). V lost 10 bases and J 4 bases, leaving 11 bases between the germline ends. Germline V gene sequence: CDR1 MDHEN, CDR2 SYDVKM. This CDR3 is built from 12 residues. The CDR3 DNA follows: TGTGCCACCGGGGACTGGAATCAGCCCCAGCATTTT. It translates to CATGDWNQPQHF.

The chain combines TRBV28 with TRBJ2-7; TRBD2 agrees at 10 bases. This CDR3 has 15 amino acids. Trimming took 1 base from V and 4 from J; bases not matched to a gene: 4. CDR1 and CDR2 from the germline V gene are MDHEN and SYDVKM. DNA for the CDR3: TGTGCCAGCAGTTTATCTAGCGGGAGTAATTACGAGCAGTACTTC. As protein: CASSLSSGSNYEQYF.

This rearrangement joins TRBV5-5 to TRBJ2-4; perhaps TRBD2 as D (6 bases). Trimming shortened V by 1 base and J by 2 bases, and 22 bases separated the two germline ends. Germline CDR1 and CDR2: SGHKS and YYEKEE (reference sequence). This CDR3 comprises 19 residues. CDR3 in amino acids: CASSLIAVGLSGSKNIQYF. In DNA, the CDR3 is TGTGCCAGCAGCTTGATAGCGGTAGGGTTGTCGGGGTCCAAAAACATTCAGTACTTC.

The chain uses TRBV3-1 (or the pseudogene TRBV3-2) and TRBJ1-4; D remains ambiguous. Germline V gene lookup returns CDR1 LGHDT and CDR2 YNNKEL (reference sequence). The V end was cut by 1 base, the J end by 4 bases, with 10 bases between. This CDR3 is built from 15 residues. This CDR3 is CASSQGWGDNEKLFF. The CDR3 DNA reads as TGTGCCAGCAGCCAAGGCTGGGGAGATAATGAAAAACTGTTTTTT.

The chain joins TRBV5-8 to TRBJ2-7, with D hard to call. V was clipped by 0 bases and J by 1 base, with 5 bases between them. This CDR3 spans 13 amino acids. Germline V gene sequence: CDR1 SGHTS, CDR2 YDEGEE. The CDR3 sequence: CASSLDGSYEQYF. The CDR3, as DNA: TGTGCCAGCAGCTTGGACGGGTCCTACGAGCAGTACTTC.

The V and J genes are TRBV5-1 and TRBJ2-7; no clear D gene. The CDR3 extends over 12 amino acids. The germline V gene has CDR1 SGHRS and CDR2 YFSETQ. Deletions cut 7 bases from V and 2 bases from J, with 10 bases between. The CDR3 spells CASSDTTYEQYF. The CDR3 coding sequence is TGCGCCAGCTCAGATACTACCTACGAGCAGTACTTC.

This rearrangement joins TRBV5-4 to TRBJ2-3, with 9 bases fitting TRBD2. The CDR3 consists of 14 residues. Germline CDR1 is SGHNT and CDR2 is YYREEE (reference sequence). The J segment lost 3 bases and the V segment lost 1 base, leaving 0 bases of the junction unmatched. The CDR3 region has the DNA TGTGCCAGCAGCTTGACTAGCGGGACAGATACGCAGTATTTT. The encoded protein is CASSLTSGTDTQYF. Combining the CDR3 with reference TRBV5-4 and TRBJ2-3 gives the whole variable domain ETGVTQSPTHLIKTRGQQVTLRCSSQSGHNTVSWYQQALGQGPQFIFQYYREEENGRGNFPPRFSGLQFPNYSSELNVNALELDDSALYLCASSLTSGTDTQYFGPGTRLTVL.

The chain has TRBV28 and TRBJ1-5; D is ambiguous. Trimming stripped 4 bases from V and 4 bases from J, with 14 bases between. The CDR3 extends over 15 amino acids. Germline lookup yields CDR1 MDHEN and CDR2 SYDVKM. CDR3 nucleotide sequence: TGTGCCAGCAGTTCATCAACAGTCGGTAATCAGCCCCAGCATTTT. Its protein is CASSSSTVGNQPQHF.

This clone has a handful of counts. This chain links TRBV3-1 (or the pseudogene TRBV3-2) with TRBJ1-2, with TRBD1 as a possible D gene (5 bases). The CDR3 totals 14 residues. The germline CDR1 and CDR2 sequences are LGHDT and YNNKEL (reference sequence). Trimming took off 5 bases at V and 3 bases at J, with 13 bases between the two ends. The CDR3 region is CASSGRGGDYGYTF. As DNA, the CDR3 is TGTGCCAGCAGCGGACGGGGGGGGGACTATGGCTACACCTTC.

This clone is a singleton in its sample. V is TRBV2 and J is TRBJ2-2; 8 bases map to TRBD1. Germline V gene sequence: CDR1 SNHLY, CDR2 FYNNEI. The CDR3 has 14 residues. The V gene end was trimmed by 6 bases and the J gene end by 1 base; junction bases not matched to a gene: 1. The CDR3 loop is CASRTGVNTGELFF. CDR3 in DNA: TGTGCCAGCAGGACAGGGGTGAACACCGGGGAGCTGTTTTTT.

V and J are TRBV4-1 and TRBJ2-1; the match to TRBD1 covers 9 bases. V lost 1 base to trimming and J lost 9 bases; unmatched junction nucleotides: 7. Per germline, CDR1 MGHRA and CDR2 YSYEKL. This CDR3 contains 15 residues. In DNA form, the CDR3 reads TGCGCCAGCAGCCAAGCGGGACAGGGTTCGGGTGAGCAGTTCTTC. This gives the protein CASSQAGQGSGEQFF.

This chain uses TRBV10-3 with TRBJ1-5; perhaps TRBD1 as D (6 bases). The CDR3 has 13 residues. Germline-derived CDR1 and CDR2 are ENHRY and SYGVKD. V lost 6 bases, J lost 5 bases, and 11 bases lay in between. The CDR3 reads CAISRDTDQPQHF. CDR3 nucleotides: TGTGCCATCAGCCGGGACACTGATCAGCCCCAGCATTTT.

V usage is TRBV5-1 and J usage is TRBJ1-1; TRBD1 might be the D (5 bases). With 4 bases removed from V and 11 bases from J, the gap between germline ends came to 24 bases. Per the germline V gene, CDR1 is SGHRS and CDR2 is YFSETQ. This CDR3 is 15 amino acids long. The CDR3 DNA reads as TGCGCCAGCAGCCCCAACTCCCAGGGTGGATTGATCGCTTTCTTT. Translating it yields CASSPNSQGGLIAFF. The whole variable domain, filled in from reference TRBV5-1 and TRBJ1-1, reads KAGVTQTPRYLIKTRGQQVTLSCSPISGHRSVSWYQQTPGQGLQFLFEYFSETQRNKGNFPGRFSGRQFSNSRSEMNVSTLELGDSALYLCASSPNSQGGLIAFFGQGTRLTVV.

The chain has TRBV9 and TRBJ2-3, with 8 bases fitting TRBD2. CDR3 length: 16 residues. Germline-derived CDR1 and CDR2 are SGDLS and YYNGEE. The V segment lost 0 bases and the J segment 4 bases; nucleotides outside the gene matches: 7. CDR3: CASSVVPHGGADTQYF. In nucleotides, the CDR3 is TGTGCCAGCAGCGTAGTGCCCCACGGGGGGGCAGATACGCAGTATTTT.

For this clone: Different DNA sequences within this sample yield the same CDR3. The rearrangement joins TRBV28 to TRBJ1-2, with D unclear. This CDR3 has 11 residues. CDR1 is MDHEN, CDR2 SYDVKM, per germline. V shed 4 bases and J shed 4 bases, with 4 bases lying between them. CDR3 sequence reads: CASSSGYGYTF. CDR3 DNA sequence: TGTGCCAGCAGTTCCGGCTATGGCTACACCTTC.

The J gene is TRBJ2-2, the V gene TRBV6-5, with D possibly TRBD2 on 5 matching bases. Germline assignment: CDR1 MNHEY and CDR2 SVGAGI. V was trimmed by 4 bases and J by 6 bases, leaving 12 bases between them. This CDR3 region has 14 residues. CDR3: CASSFQAGPGELFF. The CDR3 nucleotides read TGTGCCAGCAGTTTTCAGGCGGGTCCCGGGGAGCTGTTTTTT.

The chain links TRBV7-9 to TRBJ2-2; D gene unclear. Germline loops: CDR1 SEHNR, CDR2 FQNEAQ (reference sequence). The germline V and J ends were trimmed by 7 bases and 4 bases, with 19 bases remaining between them. This CDR3 spans 16 amino acids. CDR3 nucleotides: TGTGCCAGCACCTCGGGTCGGAGTCGAGGCACCGGGGAGCTGTTTTTT. Translated, it gives CASTSGRSRGTGELFF.

This clone was seen a single time. V usage is TRBV10-3 and J usage is TRBJ2-5; 7 bases are shared with TRBD2. The CDR3 covers 14 residues. The germline V gene encodes CDR1 ENHRY and CDR2 SYGVKD. The junction had 3 bases not matched to a gene; V was cut back by 0 bases and J by 5 bases. The CDR3 loop is CAISESNGGETQYF. The DNA for the CDR3 is TGTGCCATCAGTGAGTCGAACGGGGGGGAGACCCAGTACTTC.

This chain links TRBV19 with TRBJ1-5, with D unresolved. There are 16 residues in the CDR3. Deletions cut 3 bases from V and 0 bases from J, with 12 bases between. The germline gives CDR1 LNHDA, CDR2 SQIVND (reference sequence). CDR3 nucleotides: TGTGCCAGTAGTATTGGGCAGACGTATAGCAATCAGCCCCAGCATTTT. Encoded protein: CASSIGQTYSNQPQHF. The entire variable domain, with the rest obtained from reference TRBV19 and TRBJ1-5, is as follows: DGGITQSPKYLFRKEGQNVTLSCEQNLNHDAMYWYRQDPGQGLRLIYYSQIVNDFQKGDIAEGYSVSREKKESFPLTVTSAQKNPTAFYLCASSIGQTYSNQPQHFGDGTRLSIL.

This sequence joins TRBV30 and TRBJ1-6, with 7 bases fitting TRBD1. V was pared by 2 bases and J by 10 bases, with 5 bases of the junction left unmatched. The CDR3 loop spans 13 amino acids. From germline, CDR1 is GTSNPN and CDR2 SVGIG (reference sequence). The CDR3 region is CAWSKQGKSPLHF. CDR3 in DNA: TGTGCCTGGAGTAAACAGGGGAAATCACCCCTCCACTTT.

The V and J genes are TRBV30 and TRBJ1-5, with a tentative D call TRBD1 (6 bases). Germline V gene lookup returns CDR1 GTSNPN and CDR2 SVGIG (reference sequence). V was pared by 4 bases and J by 3 bases, with 13 bases between. This CDR3 is built from 14 residues. The chain's CDR3 is CAWNRDTSNQPQHF. The CDR3 nucleotides are TGTGCCTGGAATCGGGACACCTCCAATCAGCCCCAGCATTTT. The variable domain in full, completed from reference TRBV30 and TRBJ1-5, reads SQTIHQWPATLVQPVGSPLSLECTVEGTSNPNLYWYRQAAGRGLQLLFYSVGIGQISSEVPQNLSASRPQDRQFILSSKKLLLSDSGFYLCAWNRDTSNQPQHFGDGTRLSIL.

This clone occurred a few times. The gene calls are TRBV19 and TRBJ2-7, with TRBD1 matching over 10 bases. The ends lost 11 bases at V and 3 bases at J; junction bases unmatched: 4. The CDR3 is 12 amino acids. In germline, CDR1 is LNHDA, CDR2 SQIVND (reference sequence). CDR3 amino acids: CAWGQGRYEQYF. In DNA form, the CDR3 reads TGTGCCTGGGGACAGGGGCGCTACGAGCAGTACTTC.

The chain carries TRBV4-1 and TRBJ1-4; no definite D call. Trimming removed 0 bases at V and 1 base at J, with 12 bases between. CDR1 MGHRA and CDR2 YSYEKL come from the germline V gene. The CDR3 is 17 residues long. The CDR3 nucleotides are TGCGCCAGCAGCCAAGAATGGCGGCTAGTAACTAATGAAAAACTGTTTTTT. Protein: CASSQEWRLVTNEKLFF.

Points on this clone: Germline is not matched at one junction end, which may reflect a read error. The chain joins TRBV4-3 to TRBJ2-1; D is unresolved. Germline V lookup: CDR1 LGHNA, CDR2 YSLEER. This CDR3 has 15 residues. The CDR3 DNA sequence: TGCGCCAGCAGCCAAGAACTTGCCAGGTACAATGAGCAATTCTTC. Translated, it gives CASSQELARYNEQFF.

This clone has only one observation. The CDR3 spells CASTPGGFGPLHF. The CDR3 DNA reads as TGTGCCAGTACCCCGGGGGGGTTCGGGCCCCTCCACTTT. This rearrangement joins TRBV19 to TRBJ1-6; tentative D call: TRBD1 (5 bases). Trimming removed 7 bases from V and 13 bases from J, with 17 bases in between. Looked up from germline, CDR1 is LNHDA and CDR2 is SQIVND (reference sequence). The CDR3 runs 13 residues.